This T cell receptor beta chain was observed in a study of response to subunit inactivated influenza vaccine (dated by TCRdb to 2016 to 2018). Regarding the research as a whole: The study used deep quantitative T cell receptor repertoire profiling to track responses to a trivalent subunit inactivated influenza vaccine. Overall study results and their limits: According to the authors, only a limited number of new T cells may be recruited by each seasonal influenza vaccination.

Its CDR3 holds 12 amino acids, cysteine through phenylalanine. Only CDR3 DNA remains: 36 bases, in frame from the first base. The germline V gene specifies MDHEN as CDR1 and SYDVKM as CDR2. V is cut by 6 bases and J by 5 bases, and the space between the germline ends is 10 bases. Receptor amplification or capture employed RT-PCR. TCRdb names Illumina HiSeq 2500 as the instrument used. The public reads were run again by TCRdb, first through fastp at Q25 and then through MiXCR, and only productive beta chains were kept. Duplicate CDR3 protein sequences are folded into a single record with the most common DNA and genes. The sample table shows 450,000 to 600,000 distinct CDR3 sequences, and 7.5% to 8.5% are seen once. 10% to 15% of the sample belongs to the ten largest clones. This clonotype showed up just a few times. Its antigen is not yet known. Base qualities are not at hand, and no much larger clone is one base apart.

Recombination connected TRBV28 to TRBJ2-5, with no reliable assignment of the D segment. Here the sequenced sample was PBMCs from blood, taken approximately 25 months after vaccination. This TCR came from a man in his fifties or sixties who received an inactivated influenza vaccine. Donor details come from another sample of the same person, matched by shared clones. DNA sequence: TGTGCCAGCAGCGATTTACGGGAGACCCAGTACTTC. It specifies CASSDLRETQYF. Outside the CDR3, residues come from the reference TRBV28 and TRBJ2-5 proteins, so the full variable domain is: DVKVTQSSRYLVKRTGEKVFLECVQDMDHENMFWYRQDPGLGLRLIYFSYDVKMKEKGDIPEGYSVSREKKERFSLILESASTNQTSMYLCASSDLRETQYFGPGTRLLVL.